The rows below give T cell receptor beta chains drawn from one sample of a study of cytomegalovirus exposure and HLA in healthy donors. Assay used: immunoSEQ multiplex PCR; TCRdb lists only in-frame clones, some missing. The profile shows about 170,000 clones, approximately 84% of them singletons. The source material was PBMCs. The receptors originated from a boy aged 2 to 9 in good health and CMV-seronegative. CDR3s include the opening cysteine and the closing phenylalanine or tryptophan. The D gene is left open where the match is weak. Clone sizes are given selectively: once, few, many, or a class where the clone is expanded.

d_call: NA; clone_size: NA; j_call: TRBJ2-1; v_call: TRBV9; cdr3_nt: TGTGCCAGCAGCGTAGGGCCCCAGGGCGGCAATGAGCAGTTCTTC; cdr3_aa: CASSVGPQGGNEQFF
d_call: NA; clone_size: once; j_call: TRBJ1-1; v_call: TRBV6-5; cdr3_nt: TGTGCCAGCAGTTACGCAGGGTCCACTGAAGCTTTCTTT; cdr3_aa: CASSYAGSTEAFF
d_call: TRBD1; clone_size: NA; j_call: TRBJ1-5; v_call: TRBV7-8; cdr3_nt: TGTGCCAGCAGCTTAGCGGGGATGGGGACAGGGACTTATGCGCCCCAGCATTTT; cdr3_aa: CASSLAGMGTGTYAPQHF
d_call: NA; clone_size: NA; j_call: TRBJ2-5; v_call: TRBV5-8; cdr3_nt: TGTGCCAGCAGCTTGGACAGGGAAGAGACCCAGTACTTC; cdr3_aa: CASSLDREETQYF
d_call: TRBD2; clone_size: NA; j_call: TRBJ2-7; v_call: TRBV7-2; cdr3_nt: TGTGCCAGCAGCGTCACCGGGACTAGCGGGCCCTACGAGCAGTACTTC; cdr3_aa: CASSVTGTSGPYEQYF
d_call: NA; clone_size: once; j_call: TRBJ2-7; v_call: TRBV5-1; cdr3_nt: TGCGCCAGCAGCTCCCATCCAGACGGGTACGAGCAGTACTTC; cdr3_aa: CASSSHPDGYEQYF
d_call: NA; clone_size: NA; j_call: TRBJ2-5; v_call: TRBV11-3; cdr3_nt: TGTGCCAGCAGCTTAGATGGTAGTTCCCAAGAGACCCAGTACTTC; cdr3_aa: CASSLDGSSQETQYF
d_call: NA; clone_size: NA; j_call: TRBJ2-7; v_call: TRBV2; cdr3_nt: TGTGCCAGTAATAGAGCCTACGAGCAGTACTTC; cdr3_aa: CASNRAYEQYF
d_call: TRBD2; clone_size: NA; j_call: TRBJ2-5; v_call: TRBV5-6; cdr3_nt: TGTGCCAGCAGCTTGGCTCTAGCGGGAGGGCCGGAAGAGACCCAGTACTTC; cdr3_aa: CASSLALAGGPEETQYF
d_call: NA; clone_size: NA; j_call: TRBJ2-1; v_call: TRBV9; cdr3_nt: TGTGCCAGCAGCGTAGATACCTACAATGAGCAGTTCTTC; cdr3_aa: CASSVDTYNEQFF
d_call: NA; clone_size: once; j_call: TRBJ2-1; v_call: TRBV28; cdr3_nt: TGTGCCAGCCGAAGCCCCTCCGGTTCTTACAATGAGCAGTTCTTC; cdr3_aa: CASRSPSGSYNEQFF
d_call: NA; clone_size: NA; j_call: TRBJ2-1; v_call: TRBV10-3; cdr3_nt: TGTGCCACCAGGCATAGCTCCTACAATGAGCAGTTCTTC; cdr3_aa: CATRHSSYNEQFF
d_call: NA; clone_size: NA; j_call: TRBJ2-6; v_call: TRBV5-4; cdr3_nt: TGTGCCAGCAGCTTGCTCTCTGGGGCCAACGTCCTGACTTTC; cdr3_aa: CASSLLSGANVLTF
d_call: TRBD2; clone_size: NA; j_call: TRBJ2-7; v_call: TRBV27; cdr3_nt: TGTGCCAGCAGTTCAACTAGCGCCCGCTACGAGCAGTACTTC; cdr3_aa: CASSSTSARYEQYF
d_call: NA; clone_size: NA; j_call: TRBJ2-5; v_call: TRBV20-1; cdr3_nt: TGCAGTGCTAGAGCCCTAGGGACCCAGTACTTC; cdr3_aa: CSARALGTQYF
d_call: NA; clone_size: NA; j_call: TRBJ2-7; v_call: TRBV5-4; cdr3_nt: TGTGCCAGCAGCTTGGGGTATGGTTTTAGTTACGAGCAGTACTTC; cdr3_aa: CASSLGYGFSYEQYF
d_call: NA; clone_size: NA; j_call: TRBJ1-1; v_call: TRBV28; cdr3_nt: TGTGCCAGCAGTTTGGTAGTAACTGAAGCTTTCTTT; cdr3_aa: CASSLVVTEAFF
d_call: NA; clone_size: NA; j_call: TRBJ1-1; v_call: TRBV7-9; cdr3_nt: TGTGCCAGCAGCTTAAACCAGGCAAGGAACACTGAAGCTTTCTTT; cdr3_aa: CASSLNQARNTEAFF
d_call: TRBD2; clone_size: NA; j_call: TRBJ2-7; v_call: TRBV19; cdr3_nt: TGTGCCAGTAGTATCTGGGGACTAGCGGGCTACGAGCAGTACTTC; cdr3_aa: CASSIWGLAGYEQYF
d_call: TRBD2; clone_size: NA; j_call: TRBJ2-4; v_call: TRBV11-2; cdr3_nt: TGTGCCAGCAGCGCTACTAGCGGGAGGAAAGCCAAAAACATTCAGTACTTC; cdr3_aa: CASSATSGRKAKNIQYF
d_call: NA; clone_size: NA; j_call: TRBJ1-5; v_call: TRBV6-4; cdr3_nt: TGTGCCAGCAGTGACGGAGTTTATTTGGCCCCCAATCAGCCCCAGCATTTT; cdr3_aa: CASSDGVYLAPNQPQHF
d_call: TRBD1; clone_size: NA; j_call: TRBJ1-2; v_call: TRBV29-1; cdr3_nt: TGCAGCGTTGCACCGGGACAGTCACACGGCTACACCTTC; cdr3_aa: CSVAPGQSHGYTF
d_call: TRBD2; clone_size: NA; j_call: TRBJ2-7; v_call: TRBV4-1; cdr3_nt: TGCGCCAGCAGCCAAGCGCTAGCGGGAGGGCCCTCCTACGAGCAGTACTTC; cdr3_aa: CASSQALAGGPSYEQYF
d_call: NA; clone_size: NA; j_call: TRBJ2-3; v_call: TRBV7-2; cdr3_nt: TGTGCCAGCAGCTTAACGTACAGGGCAGATACGCAGTATTTT; cdr3_aa: CASSLTYRADTQYF
d_call: NA; clone_size: NA; j_call: TRBJ1-5; v_call: TRBV19; cdr3_nt: TGTGCCAGTAGTAAGTCCCCGGACAGCCGCAATCAGCCCCAGCATTTT; cdr3_aa: CASSKSPDSRNQPQHF
d_call: TRBD2; clone_size: NA; j_call: TRBJ2-5; v_call: TRBV4-2; cdr3_nt: TGTGCCAGCAGCCAAGACGGGAGGGCGGAAGAGACCCAGTACTTC; cdr3_aa: CASSQDGRAEETQYF
d_call: TRBD1; clone_size: NA; j_call: TRBJ1-1; v_call: TRBV10-3; cdr3_nt: TGTGCCATCAGGGCAGGGGGCAACACTGAAGCTTTCTTT; cdr3_aa: CAIRAGGNTEAFF
d_call: NA; clone_size: NA; j_call: TRBJ2-1; v_call: TRBV7-9; cdr3_nt: TGTGCCAGCAGCTTAGTCAGGGGTGTAGATGAGCAGTTCTTC; cdr3_aa: CASSLVRGVDEQFF
d_call: TRBD1; clone_size: NA; j_call: TRBJ2-7; v_call: TRBV2; cdr3_nt: TGTGCCAGCAGAGTACAGGGGGGTATCTACGAGCAGTACTTC; cdr3_aa: CASRVQGGIYEQYF
d_call: TRBD1; clone_size: NA; j_call: TRBJ2-3; v_call: TRBV7-6; cdr3_nt: TGTGCCAGCAGCGCCCGCTACCAACAGGGGACCCACACAGATACGCAGTATTTT; cdr3_aa: CASSARYQQGTHTDTQYF
d_call: TRBD1; clone_size: NA; j_call: TRBJ2-7; v_call: TRBV30; cdr3_nt: TGTGCCTGGACCCTGGACAGGGGCTACGAGCAGTACTTC; cdr3_aa: CAWTLDRGYEQYF
d_call: TRBD1; clone_size: NA; j_call: TRBJ1-2; v_call: TRBV7-9; cdr3_nt: TGTGCCAGCAGCTTAGAGGGCCGGGACAGGCAAGCTTACTATGGCTACACCTTC; cdr3_aa: CASSLEGRDRQAYYGYTF
d_call: NA; clone_size: NA; j_call: TRBJ1-5; v_call: TRBV28; cdr3_nt: TGTGCCAGCAGGGGGCGGGGCCCTCACAATCAGCCCCAGCATTTT; cdr3_aa: CASRGRGPHNQPQHF
d_call: NA; clone_size: NA; j_call: TRBJ1-1; v_call: TRBV29-1; cdr3_nt: TGCAGCGTTGCGTGGAACACTGAAGCTTTCTTT; cdr3_aa: CSVAWNTEAFF
d_call: TRBD2; clone_size: NA; j_call: TRBJ2-7; v_call: TRBV28; cdr3_nt: TGTGCCAGCAGTAGACTAGCGGGGCCGCCCTACGAGCAGTACTTC; cdr3_aa: CASSRLAGPPYEQYF
d_call: NA; clone_size: NA; j_call: TRBJ1-5; v_call: TRBV4-1; cdr3_nt: TGCGCCAGCAGCCAAGGGGGCGGGGCGAATCAGCCCCAGCATTTT; cdr3_aa: CASSQGGGANQPQHF
d_call: NA; clone_size: NA; j_call: TRBJ2-2; v_call: TRBV2; cdr3_nt: TGTGCCAGCAGAAGTAAGGGGGTCGGGAACACCGGGGAGCTGTTTTTT; cdr3_aa: CASRSKGVGNTGELFF
d_call: TRBD2; clone_size: NA; j_call: TRBJ2-1; v_call: TRBV15; cdr3_nt: TGTGCCACCAGGGGTGCTAGCGGGAGGGCCCCAGGACATGAGCAGTTCTTC; cdr3_aa: CATRGASGRAPGHEQFF
d_call: TRBD1; clone_size: NA; j_call: TRBJ2-5; v_call: TRBV29-1; cdr3_nt: TGCAGCGTTGGGCCAGGGGGACAAGAGACCCAGTACTTC; cdr3_aa: CSVGPGGQETQYF
d_call: TRBD1; clone_size: NA; j_call: TRBJ2-7; v_call: TRBV19; cdr3_nt: TGTGCCAGTAGTGTAAAGGGTGGAGGCAGGGGGCACGAGCAGTACTTC; cdr3_aa: CASSVKGGGRGHEQYF
d_call: NA; clone_size: NA; j_call: TRBJ1-5; v_call: TRBV5-4; cdr3_nt: TGTGCCAGCAGCTTGAACGGGCCGGGGCAGCCCCAGCATTTT; cdr3_aa: CASSLNGPGQPQHF
d_call: TRBD1; clone_size: NA; j_call: TRBJ2-5; v_call: TRBV6-5; cdr3_nt: TGTGCCAGCACCGGTTTCGGCAGGGGGCAAGAGACCCAGTACTTC; cdr3_aa: CASTGFGRGQETQYF
d_call: TRBD2; clone_size: NA; j_call: TRBJ2-2; v_call: TRBV5-8; cdr3_nt: TGTGCCAGCAGCTCCAGGACAGGTCTCCGACTAGCGGGAGCGTCCGGGGAGCTGTTTTTT; cdr3_aa: CASSSRTGLRLAGASGELFF
d_call: TRBD1; clone_size: NA; j_call: TRBJ2-2; v_call: TRBV12-5; cdr3_nt: TGTGCTAGTGGTTCCGGGACAGGGATCACCGGGGAGCTGTTTTTT; cdr3_aa: CASGSGTGITGELFF
d_call: TRBD2; clone_size: NA; j_call: TRBJ2-3; v_call: TRBV30; cdr3_nt: TGTGCCTGGACCAGGCGGCTAGCGGGCACAGATACGCAGTATTTT; cdr3_aa: CAWTRRLAGTDTQYF
d_call: TRBD1; clone_size: NA; j_call: TRBJ1-1; v_call: TRBV6-1; cdr3_nt: TGTGCCAGCAGGGGGACAGCGAGTTCCCCTGAAGCTTTCTTT; cdr3_aa: CASRGTASSPEAFF
d_call: NA; clone_size: NA; j_call: TRBJ1-5; v_call: TRBV16; cdr3_nt: TGTGCCAGCAGCCAACAGTATAGCAATCAGCCCCAGCATTTT; cdr3_aa: CASSQQYSNQPQHF
d_call: NA; clone_size: NA; j_call: TRBJ1-4; v_call: TRBV7-8; cdr3_nt: TGTGCCAGCAGCCCCGCCGGAGGGCGAAACGAAAAACTGTTTTTT; cdr3_aa: CASSPAGGRNEKLFF
d_call: TRBD1; clone_size: once; j_call: TRBJ1-1; v_call: TRBV7-9; cdr3_nt: TGTGCCAGCAGCTTACAGGGGGCGAGTACTGAAGCTTTCTTT; cdr3_aa: CASSLQGASTEAFF
d_call: TRBD2; clone_size: NA; j_call: TRBJ2-7; v_call: TRBV4-2; cdr3_nt: TGTGCCAGCAGCCAAAGGCGGCCTAGCGGGAGGTACGAGCAGTACTTC; cdr3_aa: CASSQRRPSGRYEQYF
d_call: NA; clone_size: NA; j_call: TRBJ2-3; v_call: TRBV10-1; cdr3_nt: TGCGCCAGCAGTGACCCTTTACTAGGTCCAGCAGATACGCAGTATTTT; cdr3_aa: CASSDPLLGPADTQYF
d_call: NA; clone_size: NA; j_call: TRBJ2-1; v_call: TRBV7-8; cdr3_nt: TGTGCCAGCAGCTTAGGAACTACCGGGGATGAGCAGTTCTTC; cdr3_aa: CASSLGTTGDEQFF
d_call: NA; clone_size: NA; j_call: TRBJ2-7; v_call: TRBV29-1; cdr3_nt: TGCAGCGTTGAAGTGGGAGGCACTGGGATCGAGCAGTACTTC; cdr3_aa: CSVEVGGTGIEQYF
d_call: TRBD2; clone_size: NA; j_call: TRBJ2-7; v_call: TRBV5-1; cdr3_nt: TGCGCCAGCAGCTTAATCACTAGCGGGCCGTACGAGCAGTACTTC; cdr3_aa: CASSLITSGPYEQYF
d_call: NA; clone_size: NA; j_call: TRBJ2-7; v_call: TRBV6-4; cdr3_nt: TGTGCCAGCAGTGACAGGCGGGGAAGTTGCGAGCAGTACTTC; cdr3_aa: CASSDRRGSCEQYF
d_call: NA; clone_size: NA; j_call: TRBJ2-5; v_call: TRBV20-1; cdr3_nt: TGCAGTGGGGACTTGCAAGAGACCCAGTACTTC; cdr3_aa: CSGDLQETQYF
d_call: TRBD1; clone_size: few; j_call: TRBJ2-5; v_call: TRBV5-8; cdr3_nt: TGTGCCAGCATACTCGACAGGGGGCCCCAAGAGACCCAGTACTTC; cdr3_aa: CASILDRGPQETQYF